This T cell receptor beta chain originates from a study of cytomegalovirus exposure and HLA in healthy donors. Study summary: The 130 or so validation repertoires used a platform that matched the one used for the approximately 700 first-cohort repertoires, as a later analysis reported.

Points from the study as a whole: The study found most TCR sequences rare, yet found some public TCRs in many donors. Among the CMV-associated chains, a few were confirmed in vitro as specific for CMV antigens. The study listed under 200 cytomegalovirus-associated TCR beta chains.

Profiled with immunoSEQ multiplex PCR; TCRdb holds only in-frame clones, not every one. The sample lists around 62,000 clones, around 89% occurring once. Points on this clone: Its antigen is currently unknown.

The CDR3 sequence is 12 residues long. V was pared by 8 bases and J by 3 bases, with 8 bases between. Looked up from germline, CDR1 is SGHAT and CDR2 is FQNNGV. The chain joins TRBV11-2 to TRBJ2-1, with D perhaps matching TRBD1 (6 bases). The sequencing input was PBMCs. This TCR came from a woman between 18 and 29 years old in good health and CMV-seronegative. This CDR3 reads CASRDNYNEQFF. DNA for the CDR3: TGTGCCAGCCGGGACAACTACAATGAGCAGTTCTTC.